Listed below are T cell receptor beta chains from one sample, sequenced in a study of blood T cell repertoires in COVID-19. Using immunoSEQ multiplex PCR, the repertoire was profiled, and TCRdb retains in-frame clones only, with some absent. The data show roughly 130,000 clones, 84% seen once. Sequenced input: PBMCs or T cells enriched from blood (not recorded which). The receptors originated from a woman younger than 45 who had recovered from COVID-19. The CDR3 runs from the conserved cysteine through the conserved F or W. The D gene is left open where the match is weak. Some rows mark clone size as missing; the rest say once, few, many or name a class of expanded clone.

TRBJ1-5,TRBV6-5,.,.,CASSLGGVNQPQHF,TGTGCCAGCAGCCTCGGGGGAGTGAACCAGCCCCAGCATTTT
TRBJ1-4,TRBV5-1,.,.,CASSSYVGNINEKLFF,TGCGCCAGCAGCTCCTACGTCGGGAACATTAATGAAAAACTGTTTTTT
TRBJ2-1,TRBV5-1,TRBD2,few,CASSPPRTSSNEQFF,TGCGCCAGCAGCCCCCCCCGGACTAGCAGCAATGAGCAGTTCTTC
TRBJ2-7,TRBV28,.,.,CASSLTSSRRQYF,TGTGCCAGCAGTTTAACGTCGTCTCGCAGGCAGTACTTC
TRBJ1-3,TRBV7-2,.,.,CASSLMTLGAGNTIYF,TGTGCCAGCAGCCTAATGACCCTGGGGGCGGGAAACACCATATATTTT
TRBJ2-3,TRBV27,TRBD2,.,CASSLRRTSGRADTQYF,TGTGCCAGCAGTTTACGCCGGACTAGCGGGAGAGCAGATACGCAGTATTTT
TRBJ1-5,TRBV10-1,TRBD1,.,CANVMTGAKDSNQPQHF,TGCGCCAACGTTATGACAGGGGCGAAGGATAGCAATCAGCCCCAGCATTTT
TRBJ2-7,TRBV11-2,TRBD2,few,CASSWDYSSYEQYF,TGTGCCAGCAGCTGGGACTATAGCTCCTACGAGCAGTACTTC
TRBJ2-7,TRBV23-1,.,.,CASSQLVEGGGGRGTANTYEQYF,TGCGCCAGCAGTCAATTGGTCGAAGGAGGGGGTGGACGGGGGACAGCCAACACCTACGAGCAGTACTTC
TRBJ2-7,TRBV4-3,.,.,CASSQDNGGIYPSYEQYF,TGCGCCAGCAGCCAAGATAACGGGGGAATCTATCCCTCCTACGAGCAGTACTTC
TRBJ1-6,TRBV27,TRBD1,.,CASSPGTGGAESPLHF,TGTGCCAGCAGTCCTGGGACAGGGGGCGCGGAGTCACCCCTCCACTTT
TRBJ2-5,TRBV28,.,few,CASSFPGLGRETQYF,TGTGCCAGCAGTTTCCCGGGACTTGGACGAGAGACCCAGTACTTC
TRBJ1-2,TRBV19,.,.,CASSIGQVGGYTF,TGTGCCAGTAGTATAGGGCAGGTCGGCGGCTACACCTTC
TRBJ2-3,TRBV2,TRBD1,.,CASREQGERTQYF,TGTGCCAGCAGAGAACAGGGGGAAAGGACGCAGTATTTT
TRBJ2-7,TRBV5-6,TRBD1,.,CASSPGQAIYSYEQYF,TGTGCCAGCAGCCCCGGACAGGCGATCTACTCCTACGAGCAGTACTTC
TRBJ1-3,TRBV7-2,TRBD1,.,CASSLAADRAGNTIYF,TGTGCCAGCAGCTTAGCTGCGGACAGGGCTGGAAACACCATATATTTT
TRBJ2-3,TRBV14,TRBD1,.,CASSQDRTGQDTQYF,TGTGCCAGCAGCCAAGATCGGACAGGGCAAGATACGCAGTATTTT
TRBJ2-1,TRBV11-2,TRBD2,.,CASSSLGLAGLYNEQFF,TGTGCCAGCAGCTCCTTGGGACTAGCGGGCCTCTACAATGAGCAGTTCTTC
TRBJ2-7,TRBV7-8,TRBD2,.,CASSVRSGSVYEQYF,TGTGCCAGCAGCGTACGGAGCGGGAGCGTCTACGAGCAGTACTTC
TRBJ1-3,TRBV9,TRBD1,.,CASSAATGVPPRSSGNTIYF,TGTGCCAGCAGCGCAGCCACAGGGGTCCCTCCCCGTTCCTCTGGAAACACCATATATTTT
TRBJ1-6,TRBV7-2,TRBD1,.,CASSTGTGSLSNNSPLHF,TGTGCCAGCAGTACCGGGACAGGGTCGCTCTCGAATAATTCACCCCTCCACTTT
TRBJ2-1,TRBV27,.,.,CASSLSGVYNEQFF,TGTGCCAGCAGTTTAAGCGGAGTTTACAATGAGCAGTTCTTC
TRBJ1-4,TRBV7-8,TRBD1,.,CASSSSGTVAEKLFF,TGTGCCAGCAGCTCTAGTGGGACAGTCGCAGAAAAACTGTTTTTT
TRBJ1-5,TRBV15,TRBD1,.,CATSGAKGQGFQPQHF,TGTGCCACCAGCGGGGCCAAAGGACAGGGGTTTCAGCCCCAGCATTTT
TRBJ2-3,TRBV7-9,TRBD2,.,CASSLRSGGTDTQYF,TGTGCCAGCAGCTTAAGAAGCGGGGGCACAGATACGCAGTATTTT
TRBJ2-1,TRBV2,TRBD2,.,CASSHPGGYNEQFF,TGTGCCAGCTCCCACCCGGGAGGCTACAATGAGCAGTTCTTC
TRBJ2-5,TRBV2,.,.,CASSAATQYF,TGTGCCAGCTCGGCGGCGACCCAGTACTTC
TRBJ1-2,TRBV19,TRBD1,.,CASSAGGFYGYTF,TGTGCCAGTAGCGCAGGGGGCTTCTATGGCTACACCTTC
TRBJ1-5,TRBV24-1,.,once,CATRGDGGGPQHF,TGTGCCACCAGGGGGGACGGCGGGGGGCCCCAGCATTTT
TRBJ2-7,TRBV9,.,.,CASSPKAGLAYEQYF,TGTGCCAGCAGCCCGAAAGCGGGCCTTGCCTACGAGCAGTACTTC
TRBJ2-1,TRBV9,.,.,CASSSRGEATLRNEQFF,TGTGCCAGCAGCTCCCGCGGGGAAGCGACCCTACGCAATGAGCAGTTCTTC
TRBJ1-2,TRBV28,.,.,CASSLVPGSNYGYTF,TGTGCCAGCAGTTTGGTCCCGGGGAGTAACTATGGCTACACCTTC
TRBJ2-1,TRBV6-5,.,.,CASGLDNEQFF,TGTGCCAGCGGGCTCGACAATGAGCAGTTCTTC
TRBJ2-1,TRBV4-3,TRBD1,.,CASSQDGTGGYNEQFF,TGCGCCAGCAGCCAAGATGGGACAGGGGGCTACAATGAGCAGTTCTTC
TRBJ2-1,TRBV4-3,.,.,CASSQDEAPNEQFF,TGCGCCAGCAGCCAAGATGAGGCCCCCAATGAGCAGTTCTTC
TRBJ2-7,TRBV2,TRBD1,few,CASSDGTGGRYEQYF,TGTGCCAGCAGCGATGGGACAGGGGGCAGGTACGAGCAGTACTTC
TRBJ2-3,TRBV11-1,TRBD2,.,CASSLGTSGPDTQYF,TGTGCCAGCAGCCTCGGGACTAGCGGCCCAGATACGCAGTATTTT
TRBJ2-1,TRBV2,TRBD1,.,CASSWDRGTYEQFF,TGTGCCAGCAGTTGGGACAGGGGGACATATGAGCAGTTCTTC
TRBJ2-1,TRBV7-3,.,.,CASSHTGGKVVQFF,TGTGCCAGCAGCCACACTGGCGGGAAGGTGGTACAGTTCTTC
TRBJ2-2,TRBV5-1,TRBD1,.,CASSRDRDGELFF,TGCGCCAGCAGTCGGGACAGGGACGGGGAGCTGTTTTTT